Presented here are 26 T cell receptor beta chains from one specimen sequenced in a study of blood T cell repertoires in COVID-19. TCRdb's copy holds only in-frame clones and misses some; the assay was immunoSEQ multiplex PCR. The table shows approximately 260,000 clones, with around 80% occurring only once. The sequenced sample was PBMCs or T cells enriched from blood (not recorded which). The receptors were gathered from a man aged 25 to 45 with acute COVID-19.

This rearrangement joins TRBV7-8 to TRBJ1-5; D uncertain. Trimming stripped 5 bases from V and 4 bases from J, with 15 bases between. The CDR3 sequence is 15 residues long. Germline assignment: CDR1 SGHVS and CDR2 FQNEAQ. Here the CDR3 reads CASSQVGSGNQPQHF. The CDR3 coding sequence is TGTGCCAGCAGCCAAGTTGGTTCGGGGAATCAGCCCCAGCATTTT.

The sample holds one count of this clone. The chain links TRBV7-9 to TRBJ1-2, with unresolved D. Germline V CDR1 and CDR2: SEHNR, FQNEAQ (reference sequence). The length of the CDR3 is 12 residues. Trimming took off 4 bases at V and 4 bases at J, with 7 bases between the two ends. The CDR3 DNA reads as TGTGCCAGCAGCTCGTCAGGCTATGGCTACACCTTC. This gives the protein CASSSSGYGYTF. The whole variable domain, remainder taken from reference TRBV7-9 and TRBJ1-2, is DTGVSQNPRHKITKRGQNVTFRCDPISEHNRLYWYRQTLGQGPEFLTYFQNEAQLEKSRLLSDRFSAERPKGSFSTLEIQRTEQGDSAMYLCASSSSGYGYTFGSGTRLTVV.

The chain recombines TRBV9 with TRBJ1-1; no firm D call. The CDR3 extends over 15 amino acids. Per the germline V gene, CDR1 is SGDLS and CDR2 is YYNGEE. V shed 0 bases and J shed 2 bases, with 11 bases lying between them. The CDR3 loop reads CASSVVDIFNTEAFF. The CDR3 coding sequence is TGTGCCAGCAGCGTAGTCGACATCTTTAACACTGAAGCTTTCTTT.

This clone was seen a single time. The V gene is TRBV7-3, the J gene TRBJ2-2; TRBD2 matches at 7 bases. Losses at the gene ends were 6 bases for V and 5 bases for J; bases not matched to a gene: 18. Germline CDR1 SGHTA, CDR2 FQGTGA. The CDR3 extends over 18 amino acids. This chain's CDR3 is CASSAVAGSGKATGELFF. The CDR3 bases are TGTGCCAGCAGTGCTGTAGCTGGCAGCGGGAAGGCAACCGGGGAGCTGTTTTTT.

The chain carries TRBV28 and TRBJ1-4, with 9 nucleotides matching TRBD1. The CDR3 loop spans 14 amino acids. With 5 bases clipped from V and 8 bases from J, the junction kept 6 bases outside the gene matches. Germline V gene sequence: CDR1 MDHEN, CDR2 SYDVKM. The CDR3 reads CASSRQGVGEKLFF. CDR3 nucleotide sequence: TGTGCCAGCAGTAGACAGGGGGTGGGGGAAAAACTGTTTTTT. The complete variable domain, with remaining parts taken from reference TRBV28 and TRBJ1-4, reads DVKVTQSSRYLVKRTGEKVFLECVQDMDHENMFWYRQDPGLGLRLIYFSYDVKMKEKGDIPEGYSVSREKKERFSLILESASTNQTSMYLCASSRQGVGEKLFFGSGTQLSVL.

The chain uses TRBV5-1 and TRBJ2-6, with a weak D call TRBD2 (5 bases). V lost 3 bases and J 0 bases, leaving 22 bases between the germline ends. Germline V gene sequence: CDR1 SGHRS, CDR2 YFSETQ. The CDR3 length is 20 residues. The CDR3 loop reads CASSSGIVGVPSSGANVLTF. The CDR3 DNA reads as TGCGCCAGCAGCTCGGGGATCGTCGGGGTCCCTAGCTCTGGGGCCAACGTCCTGACTTTC.

This chain connects TRBV5-4 to TRBJ2-1; D might be TRBD2 (5 bases). The length of the CDR3 is 15 residues. V was pared by 0 bases and J by 5 bases, with 12 bases between. From germline, CDR1 is SGHNT and CDR2 YYREEE (reference sequence). CDR3 protein: CASSLGSASNNEQFF. The DNA for the CDR3 is TGTGCCAGCAGCTTGGGATCGGCTAGCAACAATGAGCAGTTCTTC.

With respect to this clone: Other DNA sequences in the sample encode the same CDR3. The chain joins TRBV19 to TRBJ1-4; 7 bases map to TRBD1. There are 14 residues in the CDR3. The germline V gene has CDR1 LNHDA and CDR2 SQIVND (reference sequence). The trim removed 1 base at V and 8 bases at J, leaving 4 bases unmatched. The CDR3 protein is CASSIGGGREKLFF. The CDR3 nucleotides are TGTGCCAGTAGTATAGGAGGGGGCAGAGAAAAACTGTTTTTT.

V is TRBV30 and J is TRBJ2-1; a possible D gene is TRBD1 (5 bases). Germline V gene data show CDR1 as GTSNPN and CDR2 as SVGIG (reference sequence). This CDR3 has 13 amino acids. V was shortened by 5 bases and J by 2 bases, with 10 bases between the two germline ends. CDR3 sequence: CAWVQGPYNEQFF. In DNA, the CDR3 is TGTGCCTGGGTGCAGGGTCCCTACAATGAGCAGTTCTTC.

The rearrangement uses TRBV5-5 and TRBJ2-7, with 8 bases that match TRBD1. Germline lookup yields CDR1 SGHKS and CDR2 YYEKEE (reference sequence). The CDR3 is 14 residues long. The V and J ends lost 3 bases and 3 bases, in that order; junction bases with no gene match: 5. This chain's CDR3 is CASSWTGPDYEQYV. The CDR3 DNA reads as TGTGCCAGCAGCTGGACAGGGCCGGACTACGAGCAGTACGTC.

The rearrangement joins TRBV7-9 to TRBJ1-4, with D possibly matching TRBD1 (6 bases). Germline V gene data show CDR1 as SEHNR and CDR2 as FQNEAQ (reference sequence). V dropped 3 bases and J dropped 8 bases, with 19 bases sitting between them. The CDR3 is 16 residues long. The CDR3 reads CASSFHRGGVGEKLFF. CDR3 nucleotides: TGTGCCAGCAGCTTCCACCGAGGGGGGGTGGGAGAAAAACTGTTTTTT.

The chain links TRBV5-8 to TRBJ2-7, with D possibly matching TRBD2 (7 bases). There are 13 residues in the CDR3. Germline CDR1 reads SGHTS; CDR2 reads YDEGEE. Trimming stripped 4 bases from V and 2 bases from J, with 10 bases between. In DNA form, the CDR3 reads TGTGCCAGCAGCGGGGGGGGCACCTACGAGCAGTACGTC. This gives the protein CASSGGGTYEQYV.

This chain links TRBV13 with TRBJ2-5; TRBD1 aligns across 7 bases. V was pared by 5 bases and J by 2 bases, with 11 bases of the junction left unmatched. Germline V gene sequence: CDR1 PRHDT, CDR2 FYEKMQ (reference sequence). The CDR3 contains 16 residues. The CDR3 bases are TGTGCCAGCAGCCGTGACAGGGAGAGACGGCAAGAGACCCAGTACTTC. Its translation is CASSRDRERRQETQYF.

The chain carries TRBV25-1 and TRBJ1-4, with TRBD1 matching 8 bases. Trimming removed 7 bases from V and 8 bases from J; junction bases left unmatched: 6. Per the germline V gene, CDR1 is MGHDK and CDR2 is SYGVNS. The CDR3 runs to 13 residues. CDR3 sequence (DNA): TGTGCCAGCACCCCAGGGGGCCTGGAAAAACTGTTTTTT. Translation: CASTPGGLEKLFF.

The gene calls are TRBV6-4 and TRBJ1-6, with 9 bases aligning to TRBD1. The V gene's germline CDR1 is MRHNA and CDR2 SNTAGT. This CDR3 has 14 amino acids. The ends lost 4 bases at V and 7 bases at J; junction bases unmatched: 2. The CDR3 nucleotides are TGTGCCAGCAGTGTGGGACAGGGCAATTCACCCCTCCACTTT. Translation: CASSVGQGNSPLHF.

This clone was seen only a few times. The chain carries TRBV6-5 and TRBJ1-3; D ambiguous. V was trimmed by 6 bases and J by 4 bases, leaving 13 bases between them. The CDR3 covers 14 residues. Germline-derived CDR1 and CDR2 are MNHEY and SVGAGI. The DNA for the CDR3 is TGTGCCAGCAGGCCCTTAACTAGAGGAAACACCATATATTTT. Protein: CASRPLTRGNTIYF.

The V and J genes are TRBV5-4 and TRBJ1-6; perhaps TRBD1 as D (5 bases). Looked up from germline, CDR1 is SGHNT and CDR2 is YYREEE (reference sequence). Between the trimmed V and J ends, which lost 0 bases and 8 bases, there was a span of 9 bases. The CDR3 has 14 amino acids. The CDR3 loop reads CASSLEGLDSPLHF. For the CDR3, the DNA is TGTGCCAGCAGCTTGGAGGGGTTGGATTCACCCCTCCACTTT.

A remark on this clone: The same CDR3 arises from other DNA sequences in this sample as well. This chain joins TRBV7-9 and TRBJ2-2; 9 bases fit TRBD1. Germline V gives CDR1 SEHNR, CDR2 FQNEAQ (reference sequence). This CDR3 spans 15 amino acids. V lost 2 bases, J lost 3 bases, and 1 base stayed unmatched. Here the CDR3 reads CASSLRDRDTGELFF. CDR3 coding DNA: TGTGCCAGCAGCTTAAGGGACAGGGACACCGGGGAGCTGTTTTTT.

Only a few counts were recorded for this clone. The genes are TRBV19 and TRBJ1-5; possibly TRBD1 for D (6 bases). V lost 2 bases and J lost 6, with 14 bases in between. CDR3 size: 15 residues. Per germline, CDR1 LNHDA and CDR2 SQIVND (reference sequence). CDR3 residues: CASSIQGSGGQPQHF. The CDR3 nucleotides read TGTGCCAGTAGTATACAGGGGAGTGGCGGTCAGCCCCAGCATTTT.

The gene calls are TRBV6-4 and TRBJ1-2; D not certain. This CDR3 has 13 residues. Germline lookup yields CDR1 MRHNA and CDR2 SNTAGT. V was clipped by 4 bases and J by 7 bases, with 13 bases between them. CDR3 loop: CASSVDEGGGYTF. The DNA for the CDR3 is TGTGCCAGCAGTGTCGACGAGGGAGGTGGCTACACCTTC.

This sequence joins TRBV18 and TRBJ2-2; D gene ambiguous. Germline values: CDR1 KGHSH, CDR2 LQKENI. Between the trimmed V and J ends, which lost 10 bases and 4 bases, there was a span of 19 bases. The CDR3 runs 15 residues. The CDR3 sequence is CATSAIEAGTGELFF. The DNA of the CDR3 is TGTGCCACCTCGGCGATTGAGGCTGGCACCGGGGAGCTGTTTTTT.

With respect to this clone: One end of the junction does not line up with germline, which may come from a read error. The gene calls are TRBV5-1 and TRBJ1-1, with TRBD1 identical over 7 bases. CDR3 length equals 14 residues. The germline CDR1 and CDR2 sequences are SGHRS and YFSETQ. CDR3 protein: CASSVNTGDTEAFF. The CDR3 DNA sequence: TGTGCCAGCAGCGTAAACACAGGGGACACTGAAGCTTTCTTT.

The J gene is TRBJ1-1, the V gene TRBV19; D is unresolved. This CDR3 has 14 amino acids. Trimming removed 3 bases from V and 3 bases from J, with 11 bases in between. Germline CDR1 and CDR2: LNHDA and SQIVND (reference sequence). CDR3 in amino acids: CASSISAEYTEAFF. The CDR3 nucleotides are TGTGCCAGTAGTATTTCTGCAGAATACACTGAAGCTTTCTTT.

V and J are TRBV28 and TRBJ1-5, with D possibly TRBD1 on 6 matching bases. With 2 bases removed from V and 0 bases from J, the gap between germline ends came to 8 bases. The germline CDR1 and CDR2 sequences are MDHEN and SYDVKM. CDR3 size: 15 residues. The CDR3 is CASSLRQDSNQPQHF. CDR3 DNA sequence: TGTGCCAGCAGTTTAAGACAGGATAGCAATCAGCCCCAGCATTTT.

The rearrangement links TRBV6-1 to TRBJ1-4, with TRBD1 matching 10 bases. Germline values: CDR1 MNHNS, CDR2 SASEGT. The trim removed 3 bases at V and 5 bases at J, leaving 3 bases unmatched. This CDR3 is built from 15 residues. Here the CDR3 reads CASSDVGQGNEKLFF. CDR3 nucleotide sequence: TGTGCCAGCAGTGATGTGGGACAGGGGAATGAAAAACTGTTTTTT.

This chain uses TRBV5-1 with TRBJ1-4; 12 nucleotides line up with TRBD1. After removal of 0 bases from V and 4 bases from J, the junction contained 7 bases not matched to a gene. CDR3 length: 18 residues. Germline V gene data show CDR1 as SGHRS and CDR2 as YFSETQ. CDR3 in amino acids: CASSLGPGTGGVNEKLFF. The CDR3 coding sequence is TGCGCCAGCAGCTTGGGGCCGGGGACAGGGGGCGTTAATGAAAAACTGTTTTTT.